Listed below are T cell receptor beta chains from one sample, sequenced in a study of ipilimumab plus nivolumab after autologous stem cell transplantation. The assay was immunoSEQ multiplex PCR, and TCRdb's table has in-frame clones only and misses some. Of approximately 10,000 clones listed, roughly three quarters are singletons. Material: PBMCs, obtained in a trial of ipilimumab plus nivolumab as post-transplant consolidation. The receptors shown here come from a male donor with diffuse large B-cell lymphoma. Both conserved end residues are part of each CDR3. The D gene is left open where the match is weak. Size is stated for part of the rows, as once, few or many counts, or as a class when the clone is expanded.

>TRBV2|TRBJ2-1|.|.
TGTGCCAGCACCCGGCACCAGGGCGATGAGCAGTTCTTC
CASTRHQGDEQFF
>TRBV9|TRBJ2-1|.|TRBD2
TGTGCCAGCAGCGCAACTAGCGGGAGTGGCGGTGAGCAGTTCTTC
CASSATSGSGGEQFF
>TRBV4-3|TRBJ2-2|.|TRBD2
TGCGCCAGCAGCTCTAGGGGGACTAGCGATGTCGGGGAGCTGTTTTTT
CASSSRGTSDVGELFF
>TRBV5-1|TRBJ2-5|.|.
TGCGCCAGCAGCTTCGACAGTCTCCAAGAGACCCAGTACTTC
CASSFDSLQETQYF
>TRBV7-9|TRBJ2-5|few|TRBD1
TGTGCCAGCAGCTTTCGGACAGGGCAAACCCAAGAGACCCAGTACTTC
CASSFRTGQTQETQYF
>TRBV27|TRBJ1-5|.|TRBD1
TGTGCCAGCAGTTTCTCCGGGACAGGGGGACAGCCCCAGCATTTT
CASSFSGTGGQPQHF
>TRBV6-5|TRBJ2-1|.|TRBD1
TGTGCCAGCAGTTACGGGGGGGACAGGGGGCTCGATGAGCAGTTCTTC
CASSYGGDRGLDEQFF
>TRBV7-8|TRBJ2-7|.|TRBD2
TGTGCCAGCAGCTCTAGCGGGAGAATCGACGAGCAGTACTTC
CASSSSGRIDEQYF
>TRBV5-1|TRBJ2-5|.|.
TGCGCCAGCAGCTTCCAGGACAGAGGCGAAGAGACCCAGTACTTC
CASSFQDRGEETQYF
>TRBV6-5|TRBJ1-3|.|TRBD1
TGTGCCAGCAGCTACCGGGACAGGAACACTGGAAACACCATATATTTT
CASSYRDRNTGNTIYF
>TRBV19|TRBJ2-2|.|.
TGTGCCAGTAGTATAGTATTCCGGGGGTCGAACACCGGGGAGCTGTTTTTT
CASSIVFRGSNTGELFF
>TRBV4-2|TRBJ2-1|few|TRBD2
TGTGCCAGCAGCCAAGCCAGGGGACTAGCGGTGAGCTCCTACAATGAGCAGTTCTTC
CASSQARGLAVSSYNEQFF
>TRBV6-4|TRBJ2-3|.|.
TGTGCCAGTAGTACAGGGCTTGGTACGCAGTATTTT
CASSTGLGTQYF
>TRBV9|TRBJ2-3|.|.
TGTGCCAGCAGCGGGGAGATCACAGATACGCAGTATTTT
CASSGEITDTQYF
>TRBV5-5|TRBJ2-1|many|.
TGTGCCAGCAGCTTGGTTGCAGGGGGGAATGAGCAGTTCTTC
CASSLVAGGNEQFF
>TRBV4-1|TRBJ2-1|.|TRBD2
TGCGCCAGCAGCCAAGAGGGACTAGCGGGAGTCAATGAGCAGTTCTTC
CASSQEGLAGVNEQFF
>TRBV11-2|TRBJ2-1|.|.
TGTGCCAGCAGCTTAGATCTCTTTTACAGAGACAATGAGCAGTTCTTC
CASSLDLFYRDNEQFF
>TRBV5-6|TRBJ2-4|.|.
TGTGCCAGCAGCTTAGATGCGGGAGCCAAAAACATTCAGTACTTC
CASSLDAGAKNIQYF
>TRBV9|TRBJ2-3|.|.
TGTGCCAGCAGCTCCCATGATACGCAGTATTTT
CASSSHDTQYF
>TRBV19|TRBJ1-2|.|.
TGTGCCAGTAGTATAGAACGGGGTTTCTATGGCTACACCTTC
CASSIERGFYGYTF
>TRBV5-4|TRBJ2-7|.|.
TGTGCCAGCAGCTTGGGAAGCAGGGGGGTCGAGCAGTACTTC
CASSLGSRGVEQYF
>TRBV5-6|TRBJ2-1|.|TRBD1
TGTGCCAGCAGCTTTCGACAGGGTACTCGGAATGAGCAGTTCTTC
CASSFRQGTRNEQFF
>TRBV6-6|TRBJ2-7|once|.
TGTGCCAGCAGTCTCGCGAACGAGCAGTACTTC
CASSLANEQYF
>TRBV30|TRBJ1-2|few|.
TGTGCCTGGAGTGTACGTGGGGGCACTGGCTACACCTTC
CAWSVRGGTGYTF
>TRBV11-2|TRBJ2-3|.|.
TGTGCCAGCAGCCCGGGTCTGTACACAGATACGCAGTATTTT
CASSPGLYTDTQYF
>TRBV23-1|TRBJ1-1|.|.
TGCGCCAGCAGTCAACATGGGGACATGAACACTGAAGCTTTCTTT
CASSQHGDMNTEAFF
>TRBV5-6|TRBJ2-7|.|.
TGTGCCAGCTGTTTAGGGACCGGCGAGCAGTACTTC
CASCLGTGEQYF
>TRBV27|TRBJ1-4|medium-sized|TRBD1
TGTGCCAGCAGTTTAAGCCAGGGGGCTGCAACTAATGAAAAACTGTTTTTT
CASSLSQGAATNEKLFF
>TRBV10-2|TRBJ2-7|.|TRBD2
TGCGCCAGCGGGTTGGGGGAGCGGGAGTATCACGAGCAGTACTTC
CASGLGEREYHEQYF
>TRBV19|TRBJ2-1|.|.
TGTGCCAGTCGGGTGAGGGGGGTGTTTTATGAGCAGTTCTTC
CASRVRGVFYEQFF
>TRBV7-8|TRBJ2-7|.|TRBD2
TGTGCCAGCAGCGTGACTAGCGGGAGGGCCTACGAGCAGTACTTC
CASSVTSGRAYEQYF
>TRBV7-9|TRBJ1-1|few|.
TGTGCCAGCAGCTTAGAGAACACTGAAGCTTTCTTT
CASSLENTEAFF
>TRBV27|TRBJ1-5|.|TRBD1
TGTGCCAGCACTCCGCGGTGGACAGGTTGGCAGCCCCAGCATTTT
CASTPRWTGWQPQHF
>TRBV27|TRBJ1-2|.|TRBD1
TGTGCCAGCAGTAACAGGGGATTTAGGGGCTACACCTTC
CASSNRGFRGYTF
>TRBV7-9|TRBJ1-5|.|TRBD1
TGTGCCAGCAGCTTCGGCTCGGGGACAGGGATTTTCAATCAGCCCCAGCATTTT
CASSFGSGTGIFNQPQHF
>TRBV18|TRBJ2-7|.|TRBD2
TGTGCCAGCTCACCTACGGGACTAGCGGGGGCGTCCTACGAGCAGTACTTC
CASSPTGLAGASYEQYF
>TRBV28|TRBJ1-3|.|TRBD1
TGTGCCAGCACCAAAGACCGACAGGGGGGAGGAAACACCATATATTTT
CASTKDRQGGGNTIYF
>TRBV27|TRBJ2-3|.|.
TGTGCCAGCAGCCTCGCGGTTAGCACAGATACGCAGTATTTT
CASSLAVSTDTQYF
>TRBV9|TRBJ2-1|.|TRBD2
TGTGCCAGCAGCACCCAGACTAGCGGGGGGCCCTTTAGGAATGAGCAGTTCTTC
CASSTQTSGGPFRNEQFF
>TRBV2|TRBJ1-1|few|.
TGTGCCAGCAGTGAAGGTATTTGGGGTGAAGCTTTCTTT
CASSEGIWGEAFF
>TRBV29-1|TRBJ2-2|.|TRBD1
TGCAGCGTTGAAGCTGGACGTAGTGGGACAGGGAGGACCGGGGAGCTGTTTTTT
CSVEAGRSGTGRTGELFF